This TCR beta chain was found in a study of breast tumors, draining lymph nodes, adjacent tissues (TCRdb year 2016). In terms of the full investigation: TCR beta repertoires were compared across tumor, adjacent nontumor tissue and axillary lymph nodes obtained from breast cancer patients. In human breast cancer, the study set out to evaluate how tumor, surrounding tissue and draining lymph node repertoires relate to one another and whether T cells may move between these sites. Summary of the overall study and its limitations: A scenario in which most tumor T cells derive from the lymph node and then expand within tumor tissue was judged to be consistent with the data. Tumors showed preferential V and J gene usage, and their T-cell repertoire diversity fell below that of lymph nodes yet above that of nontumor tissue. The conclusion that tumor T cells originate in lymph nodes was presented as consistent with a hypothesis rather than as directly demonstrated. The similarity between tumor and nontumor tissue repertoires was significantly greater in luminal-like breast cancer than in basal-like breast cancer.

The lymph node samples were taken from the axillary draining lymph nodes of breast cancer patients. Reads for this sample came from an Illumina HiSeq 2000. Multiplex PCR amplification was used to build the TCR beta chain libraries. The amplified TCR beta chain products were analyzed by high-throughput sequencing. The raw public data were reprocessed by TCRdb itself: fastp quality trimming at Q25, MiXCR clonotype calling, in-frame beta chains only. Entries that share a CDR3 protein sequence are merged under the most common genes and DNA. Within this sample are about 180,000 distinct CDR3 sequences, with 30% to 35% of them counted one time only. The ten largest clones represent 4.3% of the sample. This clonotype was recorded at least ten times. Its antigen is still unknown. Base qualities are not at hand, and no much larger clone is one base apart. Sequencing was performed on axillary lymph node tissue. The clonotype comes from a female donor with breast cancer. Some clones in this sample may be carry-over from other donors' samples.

The DNA reads TGTGCCAGCAGCCCGGACGGGGGGAACAATCAGCCCCAGCATTTT. Translated, this gives CASSPDGGNNQPQHF. This sequence uses TRBV7-9 and TRBJ1-5; possibly the D gene is TRBD1, per 5 matching bases. V was cut back by 5 bases and J by 3 bases, leaving a gap of 14 bases between them. The CDR3 spans 15 residues, from the cysteine through the phenylalanine. The DNA shown is the 45-base CDR3, in frame from base 1. CDR1 SEHNR and CDR2 FQNEAQ were looked up in the germline V gene (reference sequence).